This TCR beta chain is drawn from a study of a mutant IDH1 vaccine in newly diagnosed glioma. For the study at large: Earlier care involved radiotherapy, temozolomide, or both, and the majority received both.

Assay used: immunoSEQ multiplex PCR; TCRdb lists only in-frame clones, some missing. Found here are some 40,000 clones, 75% of them singletons; the top ten hold roughly 10%. Per germline, CDR1 SEHNR and CDR2 FQNEAQ (reference sequence). The trim removed 5 bases at V and 2 bases at J, leaving 5 bases unmatched. The CDR3 is made up of 14 amino acids. Details on this clone: Its specificity is unknown.

Documented time point: week 47, end of study. Doses consisted of 300 ug of mutant IDH1 20-mer peptide each, paired with topical imiquimod. The sequenced sample was PBMCs, obtained from a glioma patient whose treatment included an IDH1 peptide vaccine. The sequence came from a man between 40 and 49 years old with glioma. The V gene is TRBV7-9, the J gene TRBJ1-1; 7 nucleotides agree with TRBD1. Here the CDR3 DNA reads TGTGCCAGCAGCGGGAGACAGGGAAACACTGAAGCTTTCTTT. Encoded protein: CASSGRQGNTEAFF.